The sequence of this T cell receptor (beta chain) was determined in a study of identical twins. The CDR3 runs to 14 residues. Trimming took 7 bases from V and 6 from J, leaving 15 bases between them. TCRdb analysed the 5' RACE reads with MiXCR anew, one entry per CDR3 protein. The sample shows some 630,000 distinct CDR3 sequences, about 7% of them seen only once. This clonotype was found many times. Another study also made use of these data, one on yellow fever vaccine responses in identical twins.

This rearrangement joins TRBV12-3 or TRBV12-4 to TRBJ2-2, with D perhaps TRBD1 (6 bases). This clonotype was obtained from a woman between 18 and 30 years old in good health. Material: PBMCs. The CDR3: CASTHLGGSGELFF. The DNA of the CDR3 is TGTGCCAGCACCCATCTAGGGGGATCCGGGGAGCTGTTTTTT.